This record covers a single T cell receptor (beta chain). The antigen remains unidentified. Original data processing: CDR3 was compared across clinicopathological groups, and the resulting differences were used to build a distant-metastasis classifier for papillary thyroid cancer. TCRdb re-processed the PCR reads through MiXCR. The V and J calls were determined by TCRdb, not by the authors. The sample contains under 6,500 clones, about 34% of which appear only once. The data stem from a study of metastatic and nonmetastatic thyroid tumors. Looking at the study overall: A comparison of repertoires was made across blood and tumor or nodule tissue from malignant and benign thyroid patients.

V gave up 2 bases and J gave up 1 base, with 14 bases separating them. Germline CDR1 SGHAT, CDR2 FQDESV (reference sequence). The CDR3 spans 16 residues. Patients had received no treatment of any kind before thyroid surgery. Regarding the study as a whole: When malignant thyroid tumors were compared with benign nodules, TCR beta diversity was reportedly significantly higher in the malignant tumors. This held in both blood and tumor samples.

The chain recombines TRBV11-1 with TRBJ1-1, with TRBD1 as a possible D gene (6 bases). This receptor was identified in a female donor with papillary thyroid cancer or a benign thyroid nodule (not recorded which). Some clones in this sample may be carry-over from other donors' samples. Specimen: adjacent normal tissue. Here the CDR3 reads CASSLPLWTENTEAFF. CDR3 DNA sequence: TGTGCCAGCAGCTTACCCCTATGGACAGAGAACACTGAAGCTTTCTTT.